This T cell receptor (beta chain) was captured in a study of cytomegalovirus exposure and HLA in healthy donors (dated by TCRdb to the late 2010s). Concerning the study at large: According to a later analysis, one platform produced both the 100 to 150 validation repertoires and the 666 repertoires of the first cohort. Besides the first cohort of around 670 subjects, a separate validation cohort made up of 120 different subjects was used. To predict cytomegalovirus infection status, the study brought together high-throughput TCR immunosequencing, statistical association of individual TCRs with disease status, and machine learning. The study aimed to test whether signatures of past pathogen exposure could be identified by cataloging public T cell receptors.

This clone was counted many times. What this receptor recognizes is not known. Within one base of it there is no much larger clone, and no base qualities were kept. The protocol used for the library was the immunoSEQ multiplex PCR assay. The study's processing was this. A statistical classification framework was built for diagnosing cytomegalovirus status from the catalog of TCR beta chain sequences. The immuneACCESS repertoire file appears here via TCRdb, limited to in-frame rearrangements. These files lack a portion of the clones; in checked studies, under half of the deficit traces to unresolved V genes, and the cause of the others is not known. That table furnishes V, J and clone size, whereas the DNA furnished D and trimming. This sample gives over 200,000 clones in total; almost 90% of them show up just once. The ten most abundant clones make up 2.9% of the sample. The donors belonged to the validation cohort of about 120 subjects, which was separate from the roughly 670-subject first cohort.

There are 15 amino acids in the CDR3, from cysteine to phenylalanine inclusive. CDR3 DNA only is kept here, 45 bases in frame from base 1. V has 4 bases trimmed and J has 7 bases trimmed; junction bases matching no gene number 13. The germline V gene supplies CDR1 SGDLS and CDR2 YYNGEE. What the study reported, not specific to this receptor: A later analysis found that TCRs clustered in the first cohort also tended to co-occur in the roughly 120 validation repertoires, with approximately 93% of cluster scores above 0. A later analysis lacked HLA typing for the validation cohort, so it scored co-occurrence in that cohort across all 120 repertoires. In both the original and validation cohorts, the classifier was reported to diagnose cytomegalovirus status with high specificity and sensitivity. The authors suggested that the approach could potentially be extended to other disease states and immunological phenotypes. Most TCR sequences were observed very rarely across donors, whereas some public TCRs were present in many individuals. The study listed 150 to 200 TCR beta chains as associated with cytomegalovirus. A few of the identified cytomegalovirus-associated TCR beta chains were confirmed in vitro to be specific for cytomegalovirus antigens.

This clonotype was obtained from a woman between 18 and 29 years old in good health and CMV-seronegative. The chain couples TRBV9 to TRBJ1-2; 7 central bases correspond to TRBD1. Sequenced input: PBMCs. The CDR3 corresponds to CASSPRTGSPSGYTF. The DNA is as follows: TGTGCCAGCAGCCCTCGGACAGGAAGCCCGTCTGGCTACACCTTC.